Detailed here is one T cell receptor (beta chain). The trim removed 1 base at V and 7 bases at J, leaving 1 base unmatched. The CDR3 sequence is 13 residues long. Germline loops: CDR1 SNHLY, CDR2 FYNNEI. This sample is drawn from a study of glioma-infiltrating T cells after dendritic cell vaccination. This table comes from immunoSEQ multiplex PCR, and its TCRdb copy is limited to in-frame clones, with some not included. The table includes 93,000 or so clones, 75% to 85% detected once. Selection required adequate fresh-frozen tumor tissue plus more than two years' survival data. The rearrangement joins TRBV2 to TRBJ1-1; 9 bases line up with TRBD1. The sample consisted of blood, taken before dendritic cell vaccination. The source of this sequence is a human donor with glioblastoma. The CDR3 reads CASSEGGQGEAFF. As DNA, the CDR3 is TGTGCCAGCAGTGAAGGGGGACAGGGTGAAGCTTTCTTT.